A selection of T cell receptor beta chains follows, all from one sample in a study of human T cells and chemical hapten exposure. MiXCR, applied by TCRdb to the RACE reads, yields one record per CDR3 protein. The table shows roughly 120,000 distinct CDR3 sequences, with approximately 9.5% occurring only once. Sequenced sample: whole blood. The source is a male donor in good health. Some clones in this sample may be carry-over from other donors' samples. The CDR3 runs from the conserved cysteine through the conserved F or W. Each record gives: V gene, J gene, clone size, CDR3 protein. Some rows have no size entry. The others give once, few or many, or a class for an expanded clone.

v_call: TRBV20-1; j_call: TRBJ2-7; clone_size: few; cdr3_aa: CSAKDFLQAYEQYF
v_call: TRBV7-8; j_call: TRBJ2-2; clone_size: few; cdr3_aa: CASSLTQRGRNTGELFF
v_call: TRBV5-5; j_call: TRBJ1-5; clone_size: .; cdr3_aa: CASSLGQEYSNQPQHF
v_call: TRBV9; j_call: TRBJ1-2; clone_size: few; cdr3_aa: CASSVDSTGSHYGYTF
v_call: TRBV18; j_call: TRBJ2-7; clone_size: .; cdr3_aa: CASSPVAGSGEQYF
v_call: TRBV10-3; j_call: TRBJ2-7; clone_size: many; cdr3_aa: CAISESSGGEGEQYF
v_call: TRBV7-9; j_call: TRBJ1-4; clone_size: many; cdr3_aa: CASSSRQLNEKLFF
v_call: TRBV12-3/TRBV12-4; j_call: TRBJ2-1; clone_size: .; cdr3_aa: CASSLEGRAYNEQFF
v_call: TRBV11-2; j_call: TRBJ1-2; clone_size: many; cdr3_aa: CASSLREELEVGYTF
v_call: TRBV25-1; j_call: TRBJ2-1; clone_size: few; cdr3_aa: CASSVPGPATPGGRNEQFF
v_call: TRBV20-1; j_call: TRBJ2-7; clone_size: few; cdr3_aa: CSASTGQATNEQYF
v_call: TRBV20-1; j_call: TRBJ2-2; clone_size: few; cdr3_aa: CSARGRGVTGELFF
v_call: TRBV7-9; j_call: TRBJ1-1; clone_size: many; cdr3_aa: CASSRPTTGPGTEAFF
v_call: TRBV28; j_call: TRBJ2-7; clone_size: .; cdr3_aa: CASGGAMPNYEQYF
v_call: TRBV19; j_call: TRBJ2-6; clone_size: few; cdr3_aa: CASRFPGLGSGANVLTF
v_call: TRBV12-3/TRBV12-4; j_call: TRBJ1-6; clone_size: .; cdr3_aa: CASKDVRWSPLHF
v_call: TRBV28; j_call: TRBJ1-1; clone_size: many; cdr3_aa: CASSGGWGPNTEAFF
v_call: TRBV6-5; j_call: TRBJ1-5; clone_size: few; cdr3_aa: CASSSDQDNQPQHF
v_call: TRBV7-9; j_call: TRBJ1-4; clone_size: few; cdr3_aa: CASSHRGTNEKLFF
v_call: TRBV4-3; j_call: TRBJ2-7; clone_size: few; cdr3_aa: CASSLNRIGRGVHEQYF
v_call: TRBV7-9; j_call: TRBJ2-2; clone_size: .; cdr3_aa: CASSTRQFTGELFF
v_call: TRBV6-1; j_call: TRBJ1-2; clone_size: many; cdr3_aa: CASSAGQRNGYTF
v_call: TRBV6-5; j_call: TRBJ2-7; clone_size: .; cdr3_aa: CASSSPSGRYEQYF
v_call: TRBV12-5; j_call: TRBJ2-5; clone_size: few; cdr3_aa: CASGFETEARGTQYF
v_call: TRBV27; j_call: TRBJ2-7; clone_size: many; cdr3_aa: CASSYTYEQYF
v_call: TRBV4-1; j_call: TRBJ1-4; clone_size: many; cdr3_aa: CASSQDGGENEKLFF
v_call: TRBV5-1; j_call: TRBJ2-2; clone_size: .; cdr3_aa: CASSASGGNTGELFF
v_call: TRBV2; j_call: TRBJ1-2; clone_size: many; cdr3_aa: CASSVRQGPIGYGYTF
v_call: TRBV6-2/TRBV6-3; j_call: TRBJ1-1; clone_size: many; cdr3_aa: CASSYFQNTEAFF
v_call: TRBV12-3/TRBV12-4; j_call: TRBJ2-2; clone_size: many; cdr3_aa: CASSFLRVGTGELFF
v_call: TRBV20-1; j_call: TRBJ2-1; clone_size: .; cdr3_aa: CSARDELSSYNEQFF
v_call: TRBV20-1; j_call: TRBJ1-5; clone_size: .; cdr3_aa: CSARGAQGNQPQHF
v_call: TRBV12-3/TRBV12-4; j_call: TRBJ1-1; clone_size: once; cdr3_aa: CASSLRGGYSEAFF
v_call: TRBV19; j_call: TRBJ1-1; clone_size: few; cdr3_aa: CASSIDATGDTEAFF
v_call: TRBV12-3/TRBV12-4; j_call: TRBJ2-3; clone_size: .; cdr3_aa: CASSLDGAIDTQYF
v_call: TRBV12-3/TRBV12-4; j_call: TRBJ2-7; clone_size: few; cdr3_aa: CASSLSDGSEQYF
v_call: TRBV20-1; j_call: TRBJ1-1; clone_size: few; cdr3_aa: CSARGLTNTEAFF
v_call: TRBV6-4; j_call: TRBJ2-1; clone_size: many; cdr3_aa: CASAPGLADYNEQFF
v_call: TRBV24-1; j_call: TRBJ2-1; clone_size: .; cdr3_aa: CATSDTGTSGRMLVQFF
v_call: TRBV6-5; j_call: TRBJ1-2; clone_size: many; cdr3_aa: CASSPPGTGGYGYTF
v_call: TRBV7-9; j_call: TRBJ2-5; clone_size: .; cdr3_aa: CASSKPQSTQYF
v_call: TRBV4-1; j_call: TRBJ1-3; clone_size: many; cdr3_aa: CASSQGALSSGNTIYF
v_call: TRBV19; j_call: TRBJ1-4; clone_size: .; cdr3_aa: CASRHRGLNATNEKLFF
v_call: TRBV9; j_call: TRBJ1-3; clone_size: many; cdr3_aa: CASSVNPGKAGNTIYF
v_call: TRBV7-2; j_call: TRBJ2-3; clone_size: many; cdr3_aa: CASSLGNQITDTQYF
v_call: TRBV12-3/TRBV12-4; j_call: TRBJ2-7; clone_size: few; cdr3_aa: CASSPRTGGSYEQYF
v_call: TRBV2; j_call: TRBJ1-1; clone_size: many; cdr3_aa: CASIDSPTEAFF
v_call: TRBV7-9; j_call: TRBJ1-2; clone_size: few; cdr3_aa: CASSSEDYGYTF